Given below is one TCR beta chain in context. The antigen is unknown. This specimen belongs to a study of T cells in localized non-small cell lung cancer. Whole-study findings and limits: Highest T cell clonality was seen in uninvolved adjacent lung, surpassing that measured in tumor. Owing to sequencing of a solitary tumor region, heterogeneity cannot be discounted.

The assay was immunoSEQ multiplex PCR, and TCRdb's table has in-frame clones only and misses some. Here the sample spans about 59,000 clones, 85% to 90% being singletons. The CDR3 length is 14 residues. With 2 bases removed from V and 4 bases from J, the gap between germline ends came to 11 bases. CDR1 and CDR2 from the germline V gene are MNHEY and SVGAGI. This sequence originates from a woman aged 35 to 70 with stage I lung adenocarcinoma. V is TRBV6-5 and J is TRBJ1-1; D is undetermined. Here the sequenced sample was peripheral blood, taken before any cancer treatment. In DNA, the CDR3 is TGTGCCAGCAGTTACCAGGCCCCCTCCACTGAAGCTTTCTTT. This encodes CASSYQAPSTEAFF.